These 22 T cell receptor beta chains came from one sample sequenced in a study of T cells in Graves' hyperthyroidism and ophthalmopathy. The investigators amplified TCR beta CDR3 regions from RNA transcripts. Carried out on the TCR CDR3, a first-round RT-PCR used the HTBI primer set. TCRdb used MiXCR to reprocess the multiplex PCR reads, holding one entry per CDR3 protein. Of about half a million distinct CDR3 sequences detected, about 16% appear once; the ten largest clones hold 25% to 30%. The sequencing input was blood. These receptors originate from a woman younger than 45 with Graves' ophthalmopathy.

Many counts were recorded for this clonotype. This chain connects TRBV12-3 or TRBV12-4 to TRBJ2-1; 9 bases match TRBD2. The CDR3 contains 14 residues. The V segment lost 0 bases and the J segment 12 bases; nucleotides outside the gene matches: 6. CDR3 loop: CASSLAGGRAGQFF. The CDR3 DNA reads TGTGCCAGCAGTTTAGCTGGCGGGAGGGCGGGGCAGTTCTTC.

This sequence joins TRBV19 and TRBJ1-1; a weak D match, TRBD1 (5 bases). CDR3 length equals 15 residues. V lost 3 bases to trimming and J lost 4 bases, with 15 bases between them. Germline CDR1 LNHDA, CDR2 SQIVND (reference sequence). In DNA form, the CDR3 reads TGTGCCAGTAGTATTAGACAGAAACCGAGCACTGAAGCTTTCTTT. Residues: CASSIRQKPSTEAFF.

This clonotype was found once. The CDR3 DNA follows: TGCAGTGCTAGAGATTTGGGACTGTACAATGAGCAGTTCTTC. Translation gives CSARDLGLYNEQFF. The V call is TRBV20-1, the J call TRBJ2-1; TRBD2 might be the D (6 bases). The V gene's germline CDR1 is DFQATT and CDR2 SNEGSKA (reference sequence). Deletions cut 0 bases from V and 4 bases from J, with 10 bases between. The CDR3 runs to 14 residues.

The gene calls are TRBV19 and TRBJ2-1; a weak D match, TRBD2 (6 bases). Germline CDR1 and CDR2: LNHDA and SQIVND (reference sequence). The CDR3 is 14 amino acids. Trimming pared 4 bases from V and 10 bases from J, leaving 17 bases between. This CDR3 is CASSSVSGYGEQFF. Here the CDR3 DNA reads TGTGCCAGTAGTAGCGTTAGCGGTTATGGGGAGCAGTTCTTC.

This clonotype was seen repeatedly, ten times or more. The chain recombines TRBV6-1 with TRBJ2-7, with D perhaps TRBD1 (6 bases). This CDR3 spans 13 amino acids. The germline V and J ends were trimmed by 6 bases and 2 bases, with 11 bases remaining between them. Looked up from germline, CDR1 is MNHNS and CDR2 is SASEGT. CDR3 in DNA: TGTGCCAGCAGCACCAGGGGAACCTACGAGCAGTACTTC. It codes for CASSTRGTYEQYF.

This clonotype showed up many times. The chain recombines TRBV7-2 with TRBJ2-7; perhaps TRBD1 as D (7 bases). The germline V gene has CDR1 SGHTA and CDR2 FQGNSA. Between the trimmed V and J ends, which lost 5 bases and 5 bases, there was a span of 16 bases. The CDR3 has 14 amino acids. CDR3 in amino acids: CASSPTTGRNEQYF. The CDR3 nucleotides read TGTGCCAGCAGCCCAACGACAGGGAGGAACGAGCAGTACTTC.

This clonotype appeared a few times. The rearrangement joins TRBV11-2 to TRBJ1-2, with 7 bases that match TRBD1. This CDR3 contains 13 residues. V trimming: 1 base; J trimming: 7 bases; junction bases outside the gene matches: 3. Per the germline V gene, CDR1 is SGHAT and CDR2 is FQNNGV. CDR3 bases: TGTGCCAGCAGCTTAGCAGGGGGTCTTGGCTACACCTTC. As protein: CASSLAGGLGYTF.

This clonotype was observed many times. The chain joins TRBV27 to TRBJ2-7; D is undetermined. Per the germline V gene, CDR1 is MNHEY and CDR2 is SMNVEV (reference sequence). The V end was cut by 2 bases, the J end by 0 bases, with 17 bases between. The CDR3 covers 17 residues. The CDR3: CASSLERELLSSYEQYF. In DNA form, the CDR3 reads TGTGCCAGCAGTTTAGAAAGAGAACTCCTATCCTCCTACGAGCAGTACTTC.

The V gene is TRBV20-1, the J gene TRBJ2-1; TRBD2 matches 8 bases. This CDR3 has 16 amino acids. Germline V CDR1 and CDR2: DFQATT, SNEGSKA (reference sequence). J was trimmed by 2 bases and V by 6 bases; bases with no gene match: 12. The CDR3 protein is CSAGGAGGSPYNEQFF. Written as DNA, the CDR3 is TGCAGTGCCGGCGGGGCGGGAGGTTCCCCCTACAATGAGCAGTTCTTC.

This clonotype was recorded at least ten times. CDR3: CASSRDRSLDTQYF. DNA of the CDR3: TGTGCCAGCAGTAGGGACAGATCCCTGGATACGCAGTATTTT. The rearrangement links TRBV12-3 or TRBV12-4 to TRBJ2-3, with 7 bases lining up with TRBD1. J lost 6 bases, V lost 5 bases, and 8 bases had no gene match. The CDR3 is made up of 14 amino acids.

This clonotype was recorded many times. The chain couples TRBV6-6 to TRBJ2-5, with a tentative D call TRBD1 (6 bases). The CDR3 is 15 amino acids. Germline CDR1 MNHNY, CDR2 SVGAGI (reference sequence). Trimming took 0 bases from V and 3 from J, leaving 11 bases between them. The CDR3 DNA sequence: TGTGCCAGCAGTTACTCGATACAGGGCGAAGAGACCCAGTACTTC. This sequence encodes CASSYSIQGEETQYF.

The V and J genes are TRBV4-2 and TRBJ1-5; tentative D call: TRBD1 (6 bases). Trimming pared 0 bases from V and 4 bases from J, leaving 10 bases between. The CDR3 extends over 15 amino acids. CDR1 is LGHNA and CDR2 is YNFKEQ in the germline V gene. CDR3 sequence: CASSQDTGTNQPQHF. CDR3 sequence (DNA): TGTGCCAGCAGCCAAGATACGGGGACAAATCAGCCCCAGCATTTT.

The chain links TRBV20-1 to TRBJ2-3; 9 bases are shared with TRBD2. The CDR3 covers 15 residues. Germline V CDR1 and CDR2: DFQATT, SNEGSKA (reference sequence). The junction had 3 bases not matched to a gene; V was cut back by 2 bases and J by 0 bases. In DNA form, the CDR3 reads TGCAGTGCTAGAACTAGCGGGCCTAGCACAGATACGCAGTATTTT. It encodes CSARTSGPSTDTQYF.

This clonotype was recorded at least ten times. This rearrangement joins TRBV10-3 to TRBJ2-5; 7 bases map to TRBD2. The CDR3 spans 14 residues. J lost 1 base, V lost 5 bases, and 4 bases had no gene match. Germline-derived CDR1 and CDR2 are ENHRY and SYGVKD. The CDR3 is CAISSGNRQETQYF. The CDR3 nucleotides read TGTGCCATCAGTAGCGGGAACCGCCAAGAGACCCAGTACTTC.

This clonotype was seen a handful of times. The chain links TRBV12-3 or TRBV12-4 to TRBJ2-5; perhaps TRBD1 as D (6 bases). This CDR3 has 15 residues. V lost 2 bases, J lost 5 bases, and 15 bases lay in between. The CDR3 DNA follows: TGTGCCAGCAGTTTAAGGGCAGGGGCGGCTGAGACCCAGTACTTC. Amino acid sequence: CASSLRAGAAETQYF.

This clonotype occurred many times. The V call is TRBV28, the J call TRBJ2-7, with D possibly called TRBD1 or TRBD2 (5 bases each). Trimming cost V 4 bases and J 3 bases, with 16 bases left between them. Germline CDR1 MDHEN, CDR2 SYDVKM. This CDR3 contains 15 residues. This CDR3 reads CASSSPGTLNYEQYF. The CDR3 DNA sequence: TGTGCCAGCAGTTCCCCCGGGACGTTAAACTACGAGCAGTACTTC.

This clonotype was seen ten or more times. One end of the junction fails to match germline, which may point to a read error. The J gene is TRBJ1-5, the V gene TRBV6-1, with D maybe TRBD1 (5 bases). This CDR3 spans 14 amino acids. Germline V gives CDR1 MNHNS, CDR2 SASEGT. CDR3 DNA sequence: TGTGCCAGCAGGGAAGGGGACAGCAATCAGCCCCAGCATTTT. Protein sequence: CASREGDSNQPQHF.

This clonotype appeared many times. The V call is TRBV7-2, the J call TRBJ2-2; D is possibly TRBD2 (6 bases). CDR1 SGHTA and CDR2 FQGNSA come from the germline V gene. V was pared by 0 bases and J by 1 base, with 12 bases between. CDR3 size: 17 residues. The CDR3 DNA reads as TGTGCCAGCAGCTTAGCTAACCTAGCGTTGAACACCGGGGAGCTGTTTTTT. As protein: CASSLANLALNTGELFF.

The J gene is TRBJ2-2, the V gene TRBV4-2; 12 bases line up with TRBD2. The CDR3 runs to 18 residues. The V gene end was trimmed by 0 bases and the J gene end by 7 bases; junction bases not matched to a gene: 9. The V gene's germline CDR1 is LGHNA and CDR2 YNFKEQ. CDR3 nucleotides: TGTGCCAGCAGCCAAGAGACATCTAGCGGGAGGGCCCGCGGGGAGCTGTTTTTT. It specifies CASSQETSSGRARGELFF.

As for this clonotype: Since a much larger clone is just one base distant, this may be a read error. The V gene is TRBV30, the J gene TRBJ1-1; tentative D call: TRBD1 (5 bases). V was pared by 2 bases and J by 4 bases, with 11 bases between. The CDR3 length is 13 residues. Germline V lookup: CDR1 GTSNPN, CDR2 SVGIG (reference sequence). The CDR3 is CAWSSGEGTEAFF. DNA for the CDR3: TGTGCCTGGAGTTCGGGGGAGGGCACTGAAGCTTTCTTT.

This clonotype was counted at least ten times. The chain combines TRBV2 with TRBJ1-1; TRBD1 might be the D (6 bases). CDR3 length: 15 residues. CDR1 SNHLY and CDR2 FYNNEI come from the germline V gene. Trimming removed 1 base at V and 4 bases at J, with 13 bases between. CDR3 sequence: CASSEGGAKGTEAFF. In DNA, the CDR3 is TGTGCCAGCAGTGAAGGGGGGGCCAAGGGCACTGAAGCTTTCTTT.

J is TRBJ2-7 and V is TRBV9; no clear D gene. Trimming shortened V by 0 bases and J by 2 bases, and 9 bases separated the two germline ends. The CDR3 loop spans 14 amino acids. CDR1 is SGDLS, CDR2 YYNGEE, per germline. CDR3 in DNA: TGTGCCAGCAGCGTAGGGGCCTTTGCCTACGAGCAGTACTTC. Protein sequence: CASSVGAFAYEQYF.